This T cell receptor (beta chain) appears in the sequencing data of a study of shared T cell receptors in the human thymus. The germline V gene has CDR1 SGHNT and CDR2 YYREEE (reference sequence). This CDR3 region has 15 residues. V was shortened by 5 bases and J by 0 bases, with 12 bases between the two germline ends. Clones were read by immunoSEQ multiplex PCR, and TCRdb kept only the in-frame ones, dropping some. The data contain some 660,000 clones, roughly 86% of them singletons. These data were also reused for a study on human thymus T cells.

The chain carries TRBV5-4 and TRBJ1-3, with D unclear. The receptor was derived from a boy less than two years old with a congenital heart defect. Sequencing was carried out using thymocytes. The CDR3 spells CASRADADSGNTIYF. The DNA for the CDR3 is TGTGCCAGCAGAGCGGACGCAGACTCTGGAAACACCATATATTTT.